What follows are 22 T cell receptor beta chains derived from one specimen sequenced in a study of T cells expressing NK-cell markers. Each CDR3 protein gets one entry in TCRdb, which reprocessed the 5' RACE reads and gives no DNA. Reported are 90,000 to 130,000 distinct CDR3 sequences; the ten largest clones contain less than 20%. Source material: blood T cells: a sorted CD56 or NKG2C T cell subset, CD4+ or CD8+ T cells, or bulk PBMC T cells (not recorded which). The receptors here all came from a woman between 18 and 69 years old in good health.

The chain is built from TRBV20-1 and TRBJ2-1; the D call of TRBD1 rests on TCRdb alone, since no DNA is present to check it. The CDR3 loop spans 17 amino acids. Per the germline V gene, CDR1 is DFQATT and CDR2 is SNEGSKA (reference sequence). Here the CDR3 reads CSAMGPTGTGAYNEQFF.

This chain connects TRBV5-4 to TRBJ2-7; TCRdb's assignment of TRBD1 cannot be checked, as there is no DNA. Germline V lookup: CDR1 SGHNT, CDR2 YYREEE (reference sequence). The CDR3 totals 13 residues. The CDR3 is CASSSDRDYEQYF.

The chain combines TRBV19 with TRBJ1-5. This CDR3 is built from 14 residues. Germline V gives CDR1 LNHDA, CDR2 SQIVND (reference sequence). The CDR3 sequence is CASSPVLSNQPQHF.

The chain is built from TRBV12-3 or TRBV12-4 and TRBJ1-2. CDR3 length equals 14 residues. CDR3 protein: CASSPSQGGRGYTF.

The chain carries TRBV15 and TRBJ2-3; TCRdb's D call, TRBD1, is unchecked because there is no DNA. Germline V CDR1 and CDR2: LNHNV, YYDKDF (reference sequence). This CDR3 contains 17 residues. The CDR3 sequence is CATSPFDWDTYTDTQYF.

The rearrangement uses TRBV7-9 and TRBJ2-5; TCRdb selects TRBD2, and the lack of DNA leaves this call unchecked. The CDR3 is made up of 15 amino acids. Germline V gives CDR1 SEHNR, CDR2 FQNEAQ (reference sequence). CDR3 region: CASSPPAELKETQYF.

V usage is TRBV4-3 and J usage is TRBJ2-4; without DNA, the TCRdb call of TRBD1 cannot be checked. Germline CDR1 is LGHNA and CDR2 is YSLEER. CDR3 length: 16 amino acids. CDR3 in amino acids: CASSQGLPGAKNIQYF.

The chain uses TRBV7-9 and TRBJ1-1. Germline CDR1 SEHNR, CDR2 FQNEAQ (reference sequence). The CDR3 covers 14 residues. The CDR3 spells CASSFVEPNAEAFF.

The chain couples TRBV5-6 to TRBJ2-1; as DNA is missing, the TRBD2 call by TCRdb cannot be tested. The CDR3 consists of 13 residues. In germline, CDR1 is SGHDT, CDR2 YYEEEE. CDR3 in amino acids: CASSIGTSPQQFF.

The chain is built from TRBV12-3 or TRBV12-4 and TRBJ2-2. The CDR3 consists of 13 residues. CDR3 sequence: CASSLPNTGELFF.

The genes are TRBV5-6 and TRBJ2-5; TCRdb's D call of TRBD1 is untestable without DNA. This CDR3 is built from 13 residues. Germline assignment: CDR1 SGHDT and CDR2 YYEEEE. CDR3 in amino acids: CASFRGDARTQYF.

The chain combines TRBV28 with TRBJ2-4; there is no DNA to check the TCRdb D call of TRBD1. This CDR3 contains 14 residues. Germline V lookup: CDR1 MDHEN, CDR2 SYDVKM. CDR3 protein: CASQGALAKNIQYF.

The chain uses TRBV12-3 or TRBV12-4 and TRBJ2-1; TCRdb designates TRBD1, a call that cannot be tested without DNA. This CDR3 region has 16 residues. The CDR3 loop is CASSLLDLTAYNEQFF.

The rearrangement links TRBV9 to TRBJ1-1. CDR3 size: 13 residues. Germline V CDR1 and CDR2: SGDLS, YYNGEE. This chain's CDR3 is CASSVRVNTEAFF.

The V gene is TRBV9, the J gene TRBJ1-1; TCRdb proposes TRBD1, but this gene call is untestable without DNA. This CDR3 contains 13 residues. From germline, CDR1 is SGDLS and CDR2 YYNGEE. CDR3 amino acids: CASSVGVTGEAFF.

J is TRBJ2-5 and V is TRBV4-3. The CDR3 runs to 13 residues. CDR1 is LGHNA and CDR2 is YSLEER in the germline V gene. The CDR3 here is CASSQTSQETQYF.

V and J are TRBV4-1 and TRBJ2-5; TCRdb's D call of TRBD1 is untestable without DNA. Germline lookup yields CDR1 MGHRA and CDR2 YSYEKL. CDR3 length equals 15 residues. The CDR3 loop is CASSQVPGMQETQYF.

The chain uses TRBV5-4 and TRBJ1-4; TCRdb lists TRBD1, though no DNA is available to test this call. CDR1 SGHNT and CDR2 YYREEE come from the germline V gene (reference sequence). The CDR3 loop spans 15 amino acids. This chain's CDR3 is CASSLEPGSDEKLFF.

The chain employs TRBV6-2 or TRBV6-3 and TRBJ2-1; the TCRdb D gene call, TRBD1, has no DNA to confirm it. CDR1 is MNHEY and CDR2 is SVGEGT in the germline V gene. The CDR3 is made up of 13 amino acids. CDR3 region: CASGDRESNEQFF.

The chain employs TRBV5-6 and TRBJ2-3; TCRdb lists TRBD1, though no DNA is available to test this call. The CDR3 is 17 amino acids. Germline values: CDR1 SGHDT, CDR2 YYEEEE. The CDR3 sequence: CASSLLPGTVDTDTQYF.

The chain is built from TRBV19 and TRBJ2-1; there is no DNA to check the TCRdb D call of TRBD1. This CDR3 is 12 amino acids long. The germline gives CDR1 LNHDA, CDR2 SQIVND (reference sequence). The CDR3 spells CASSPGPTEQFF.

This rearrangement joins TRBV30 to TRBJ2-2; absent DNA, TCRdb's TRBD1 call cannot be checked. The CDR3 sequence is 17 residues long. Germline assignment: CDR1 GTSNPN and CDR2 SVGIG (reference sequence). CDR3 sequence: CAWSPNVGGPNTGELFF.